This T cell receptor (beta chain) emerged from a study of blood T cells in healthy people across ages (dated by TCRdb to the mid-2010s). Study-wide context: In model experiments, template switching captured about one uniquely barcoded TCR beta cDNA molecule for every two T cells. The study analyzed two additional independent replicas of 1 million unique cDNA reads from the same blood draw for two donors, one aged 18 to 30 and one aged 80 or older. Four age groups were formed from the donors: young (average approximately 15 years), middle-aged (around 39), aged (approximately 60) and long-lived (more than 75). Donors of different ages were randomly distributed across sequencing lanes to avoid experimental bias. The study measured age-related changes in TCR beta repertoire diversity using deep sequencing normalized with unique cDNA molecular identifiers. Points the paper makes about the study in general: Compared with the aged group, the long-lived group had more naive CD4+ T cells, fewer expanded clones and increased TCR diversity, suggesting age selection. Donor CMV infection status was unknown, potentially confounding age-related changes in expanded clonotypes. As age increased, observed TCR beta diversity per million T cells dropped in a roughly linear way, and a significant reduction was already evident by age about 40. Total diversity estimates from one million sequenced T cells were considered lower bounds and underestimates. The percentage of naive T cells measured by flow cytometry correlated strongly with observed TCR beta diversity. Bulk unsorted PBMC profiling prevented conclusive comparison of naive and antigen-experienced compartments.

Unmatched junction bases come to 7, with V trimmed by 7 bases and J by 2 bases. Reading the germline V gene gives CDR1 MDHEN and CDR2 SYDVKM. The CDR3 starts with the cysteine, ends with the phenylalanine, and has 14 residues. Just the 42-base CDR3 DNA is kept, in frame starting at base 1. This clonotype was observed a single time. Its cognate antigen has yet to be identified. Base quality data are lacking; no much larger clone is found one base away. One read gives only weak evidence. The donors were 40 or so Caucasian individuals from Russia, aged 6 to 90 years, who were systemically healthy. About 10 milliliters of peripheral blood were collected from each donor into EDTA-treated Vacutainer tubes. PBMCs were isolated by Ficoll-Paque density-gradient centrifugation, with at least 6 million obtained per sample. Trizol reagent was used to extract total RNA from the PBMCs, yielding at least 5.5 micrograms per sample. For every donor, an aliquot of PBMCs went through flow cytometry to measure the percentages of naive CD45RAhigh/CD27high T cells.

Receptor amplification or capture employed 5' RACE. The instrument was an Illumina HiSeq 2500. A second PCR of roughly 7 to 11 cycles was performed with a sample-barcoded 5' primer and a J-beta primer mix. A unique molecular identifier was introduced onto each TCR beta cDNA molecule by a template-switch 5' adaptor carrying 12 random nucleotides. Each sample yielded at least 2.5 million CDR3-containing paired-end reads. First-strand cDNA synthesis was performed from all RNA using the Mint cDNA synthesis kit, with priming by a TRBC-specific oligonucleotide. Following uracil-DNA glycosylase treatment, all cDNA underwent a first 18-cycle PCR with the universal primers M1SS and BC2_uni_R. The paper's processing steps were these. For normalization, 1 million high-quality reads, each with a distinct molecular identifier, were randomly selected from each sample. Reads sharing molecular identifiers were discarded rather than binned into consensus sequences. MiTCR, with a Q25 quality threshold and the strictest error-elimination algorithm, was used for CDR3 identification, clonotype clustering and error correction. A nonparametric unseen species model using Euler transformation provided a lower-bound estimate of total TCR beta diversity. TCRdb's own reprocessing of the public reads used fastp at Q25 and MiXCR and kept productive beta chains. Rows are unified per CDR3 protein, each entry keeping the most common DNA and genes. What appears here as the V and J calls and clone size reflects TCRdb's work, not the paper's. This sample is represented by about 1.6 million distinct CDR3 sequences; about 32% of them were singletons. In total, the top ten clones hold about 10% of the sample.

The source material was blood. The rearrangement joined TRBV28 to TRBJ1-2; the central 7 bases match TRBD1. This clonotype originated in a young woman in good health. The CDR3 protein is CASTGGQQNYGYTF. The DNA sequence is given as TGTGCCAGCACCGGGGGACAGCAGAACTATGGCTACACCTTC.